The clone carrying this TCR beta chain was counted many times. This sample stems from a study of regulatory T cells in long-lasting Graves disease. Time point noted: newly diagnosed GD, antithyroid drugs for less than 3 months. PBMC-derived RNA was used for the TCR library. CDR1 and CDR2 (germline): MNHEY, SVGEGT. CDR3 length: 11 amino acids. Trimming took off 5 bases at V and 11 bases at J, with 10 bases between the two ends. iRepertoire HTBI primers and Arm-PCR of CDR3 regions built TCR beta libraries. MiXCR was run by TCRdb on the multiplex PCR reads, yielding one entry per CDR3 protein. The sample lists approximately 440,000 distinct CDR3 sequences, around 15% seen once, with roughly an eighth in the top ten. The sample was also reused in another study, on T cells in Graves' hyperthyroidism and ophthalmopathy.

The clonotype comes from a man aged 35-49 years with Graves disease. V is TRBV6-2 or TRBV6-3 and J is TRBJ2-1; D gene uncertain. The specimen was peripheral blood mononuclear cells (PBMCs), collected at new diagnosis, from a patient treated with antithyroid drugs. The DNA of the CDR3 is TGTGCCAGCAGTGAAGTTGGAAAGCAGTTCTTC. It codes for CASSEVGKQFF.